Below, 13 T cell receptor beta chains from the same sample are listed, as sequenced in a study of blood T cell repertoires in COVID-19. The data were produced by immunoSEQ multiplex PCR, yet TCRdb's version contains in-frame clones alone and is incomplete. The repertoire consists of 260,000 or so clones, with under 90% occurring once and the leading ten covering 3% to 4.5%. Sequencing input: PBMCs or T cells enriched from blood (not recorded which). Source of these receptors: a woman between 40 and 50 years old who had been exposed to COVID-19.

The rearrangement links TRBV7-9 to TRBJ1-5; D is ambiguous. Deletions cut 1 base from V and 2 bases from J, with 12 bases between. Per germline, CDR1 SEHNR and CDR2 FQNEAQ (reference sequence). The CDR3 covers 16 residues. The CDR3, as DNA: TGTGCCAGCAGCTTAGTGAGGACTGAGGGCAATCAGCCCCAGCATTTT. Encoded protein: CASSLVRTEGNQPQHF.

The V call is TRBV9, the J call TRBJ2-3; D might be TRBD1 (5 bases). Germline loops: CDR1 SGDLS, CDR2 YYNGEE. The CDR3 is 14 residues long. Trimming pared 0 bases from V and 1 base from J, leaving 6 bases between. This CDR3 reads CASSVVGGTDTQYF. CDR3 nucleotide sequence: TGTGCCAGCAGCGTAGTAGGGGGCACAGATACGCAGTATTTT.

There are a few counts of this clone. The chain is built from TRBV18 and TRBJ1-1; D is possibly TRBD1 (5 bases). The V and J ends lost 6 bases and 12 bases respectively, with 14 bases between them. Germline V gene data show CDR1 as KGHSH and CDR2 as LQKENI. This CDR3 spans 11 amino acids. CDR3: CASSRDRGTFF. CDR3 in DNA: TGTGCCAGCTCCCGGGACCGGGGGACTTTCTTT.

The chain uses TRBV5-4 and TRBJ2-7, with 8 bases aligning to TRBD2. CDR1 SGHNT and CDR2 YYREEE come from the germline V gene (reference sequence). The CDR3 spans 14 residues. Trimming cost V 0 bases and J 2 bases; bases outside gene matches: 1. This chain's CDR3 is CASSLGGGPYEQYF. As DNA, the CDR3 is TGTGCCAGCAGCTTGGGCGGGGGGCCCTACGAGCAGTACTTC.

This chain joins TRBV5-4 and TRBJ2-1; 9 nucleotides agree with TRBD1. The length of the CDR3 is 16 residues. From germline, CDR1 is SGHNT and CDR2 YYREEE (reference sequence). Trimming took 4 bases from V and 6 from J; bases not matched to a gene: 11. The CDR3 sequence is CASSQPGQGKVNEQFF. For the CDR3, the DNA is TGTGCCAGCAGCCAACCGGGACAGGGAAAGGTCAATGAGCAGTTCTTC.

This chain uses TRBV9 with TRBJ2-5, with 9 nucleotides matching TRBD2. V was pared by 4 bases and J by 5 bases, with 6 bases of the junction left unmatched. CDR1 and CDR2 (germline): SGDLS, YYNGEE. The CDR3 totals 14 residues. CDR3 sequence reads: CASSPRTSDETQYF. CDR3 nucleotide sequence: TGTGCCAGCAGCCCAAGGACTAGCGACGAGACCCAGTACTTC.

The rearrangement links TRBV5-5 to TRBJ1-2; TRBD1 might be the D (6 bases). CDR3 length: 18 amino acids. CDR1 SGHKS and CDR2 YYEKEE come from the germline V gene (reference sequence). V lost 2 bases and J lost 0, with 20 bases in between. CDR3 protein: CASSLAPLLQGSNYGYTF. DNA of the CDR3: TGTGCCAGCAGCTTAGCCCCTCTTTTACAGGGATCTAACTATGGCTACACCTTC.

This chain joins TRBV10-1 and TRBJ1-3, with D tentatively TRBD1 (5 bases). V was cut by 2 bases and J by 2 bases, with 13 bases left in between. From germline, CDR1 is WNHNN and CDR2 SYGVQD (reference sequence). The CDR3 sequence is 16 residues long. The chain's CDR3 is CASSETGLGTGNTIYF. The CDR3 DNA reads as TGCGCCAGCAGTGAGACAGGCTTGGGAACTGGAAACACCATATATTTT.

The CDR3 sequence is CASSYGSRSDYGYTF. In DNA form, the CDR3 reads TGTGCCAGCAGTTACGGGAGCAGGAGCGACTATGGCTACACCTTC. The V and J genes are TRBV6-2 or TRBV6-3 and TRBJ1-2; no clear D. Germline V gene sequence: CDR1 MNHEY, CDR2 SVGEGT. The V gene lost 2 bases and the J gene lost 3 bases, with 13 bases spanning the gap. The CDR3 loop spans 15 amino acids.

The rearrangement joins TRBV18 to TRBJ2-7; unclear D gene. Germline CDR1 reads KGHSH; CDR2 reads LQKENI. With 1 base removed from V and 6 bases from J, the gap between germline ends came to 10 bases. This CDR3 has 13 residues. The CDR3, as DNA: TGTGCCAGCTCACCACGCGACATAGGCGAGCAGTACTTC. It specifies CASSPRDIGEQYF.

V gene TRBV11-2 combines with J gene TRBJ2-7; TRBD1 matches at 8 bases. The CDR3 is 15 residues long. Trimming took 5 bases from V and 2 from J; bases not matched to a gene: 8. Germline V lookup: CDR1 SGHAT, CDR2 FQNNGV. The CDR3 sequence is CASSPGTGPTYEQYF. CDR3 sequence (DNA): TGTGCCAGCAGCCCTGGGACAGGACCCACCTACGAGCAGTACTTC.

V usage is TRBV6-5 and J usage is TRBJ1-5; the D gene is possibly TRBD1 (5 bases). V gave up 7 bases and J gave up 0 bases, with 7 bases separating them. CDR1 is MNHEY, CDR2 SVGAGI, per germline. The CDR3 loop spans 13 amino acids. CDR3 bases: TGTGCCAGCAAAGGGGATAGCAATCAGCCCCAGCATTTT. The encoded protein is CASKGDSNQPQHF.

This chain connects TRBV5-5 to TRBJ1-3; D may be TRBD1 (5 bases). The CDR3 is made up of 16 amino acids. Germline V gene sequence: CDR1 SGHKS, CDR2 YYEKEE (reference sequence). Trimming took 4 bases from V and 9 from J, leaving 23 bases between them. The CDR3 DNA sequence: TGTGCCAGCAGCCTCACAACAGGATTGGCGGCTGGCACCATATATTTT. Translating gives CASSLTTGLAAGTIYF.